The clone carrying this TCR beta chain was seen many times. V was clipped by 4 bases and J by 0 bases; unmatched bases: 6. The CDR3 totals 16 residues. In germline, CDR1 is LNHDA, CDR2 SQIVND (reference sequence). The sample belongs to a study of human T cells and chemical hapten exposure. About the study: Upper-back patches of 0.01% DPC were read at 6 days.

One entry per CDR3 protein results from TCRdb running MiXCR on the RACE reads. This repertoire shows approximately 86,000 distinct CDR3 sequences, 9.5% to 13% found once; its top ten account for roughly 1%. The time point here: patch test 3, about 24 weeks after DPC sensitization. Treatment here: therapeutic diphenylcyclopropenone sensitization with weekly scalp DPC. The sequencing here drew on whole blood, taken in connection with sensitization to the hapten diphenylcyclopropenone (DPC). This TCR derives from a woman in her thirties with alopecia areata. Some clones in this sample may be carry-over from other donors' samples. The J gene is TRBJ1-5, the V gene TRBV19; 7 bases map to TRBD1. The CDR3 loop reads CASSTYGTDSNQPQHF. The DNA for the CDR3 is TGTGCCAGTAGTACCTACGGGACAGATAGCAATCAGCCCCAGCATTTT.